A single sample is the source of the 17 T cell receptor beta chains below, sequenced in a study of blood T cell repertoires in COVID-19 (dated by TCRdb to about 2020). To prepare the library, the immunoSEQ multiplex PCR assay was applied. What TCRdb holds here is the immuneACCESS table cut down to in-frame rearrangements. Part of the clones is not present; checked against another copy, under half of the missing clones reflect an unresolved V gene, and the others are unexplained. This sample holds about 290,000 clones; around 92% were observed only once. Roughly 10% of the sample belongs to the ten largest clones. The sequenced sample consisted of peripheral blood. Every receptor here comes from a woman aged 25 to 39 with COVID-19, enrolled during active disease.

V usage is TRBV28 and J usage is TRBJ1-4; D ambiguous. The CDR3 is 12 amino acids. CDR1 is MDHEN and CDR2 is SYDVKM in the germline V gene. Trimming removed 6 bases from V and 7 bases from J, with 9 bases in between. The CDR3 region has the DNA TGTGCCAGCAGCTCGTCGGGTGAAAAACTGTTTTTT. It encodes CASSSSGEKLFF.

The chain is built from TRBV7-9 and TRBJ2-7; D possibly corresponds to TRBD2 (7 bases). Germline CDR1 reads SEHNR; CDR2 reads FQNEAQ (reference sequence). Between the trimmed V and J ends, which lost 0 bases and 4 bases, there was a span of 13 bases. The CDR3 contains 15 residues. The DNA of the CDR3 is TGTGCCAGCAGCTTAGCGCAAAGGGGGGGTTACGAGCAGTACTTC. Translated, it gives CASSLAQRGGYEQYF.

This chain links TRBV5-1 with TRBJ2-4; 8 nucleotides agree with TRBD1. V trimming: 6 bases; J trimming: 4 bases; junction bases outside the gene matches: 21. The CDR3 has 19 residues. Germline loops: CDR1 SGHRS, CDR2 YFSETQ. The CDR3: CASKRGQTLGGQDKNIQYF. The CDR3 DNA reads TGCGCCAGCAAAAGGGGCCAAACCTTAGGGGGACAGGATAAAAACATTCAGTACTTC. Full variable domain (remainder filled in from reference TRBV5-1 and TRBJ2-4): KAGVTQTPRYLIKTRGQQVTLSCSPISGHRSVSWYQQTPGQGLQFLFEYFSETQRNKGNFPGRFSGRQFSNSRSEMNVSTLELGDSALYLCASKRGQTLGGQDKNIQYFGAGTRLSVL.

V usage is TRBV19 and J usage is TRBJ1-1, with D possibly TRBD1 on 5 matching bases. Trimming left V 7 bases short and J 5 bases short, with 17 bases between. Germline loops: CDR1 LNHDA, CDR2 SQIVND (reference sequence). This CDR3 is built from 14 residues. The CDR3 coding sequence is TGTGCCAGTATTCAAGAAGGGGATAGGACTGAAGCTTTCTTT. Amino acids: CASIQEGDRTEAFF. The entire variable domain, with the rest obtained from reference TRBV19 and TRBJ1-1, is as follows: DGGITQSPKYLFRKEGQNVTLSCEQNLNHDAMYWYRQDPGQGLRLIYYSQIVNDFQKGDIAEGYSVSREKKESFPLTVTSAQKNPTAFYLCASIQEGDRTEAFFGQGTRLTVV.

A word on this clone: The sample contains more than one DNA sequence encoding this CDR3. The chain combines TRBV28 with TRBJ1-5, with 11 bases lining up with TRBD1. Germline CDR1 is MDHEN and CDR2 is SYDVKM. The V and J ends lost 9 bases and 5 bases, in that order; junction bases with no gene match: 6. This CDR3 contains 14 residues. The DNA for the CDR3 is TGTGCCAGTGAAACGGGACAGGGGGATCAGCCCCAGCATTTT. Amino acid sequence: CASETGQGDQPQHF.

The chain combines TRBV5-1 with TRBJ1-6, with 12 bases identical to TRBD1. CDR1 and CDR2 from the germline V gene are SGHRS and YFSETQ. This CDR3 is 19 amino acids long. The V segment lost 6 bases and the J segment 0 bases; nucleotides outside the gene matches: 10. The CDR3 bases are TGCGCCAGCACCCCTGGGACAGGGGGCCTGAGCTCCTATAATTCACCCCTCCACTTT. This codes for CASTPGTGGLSSYNSPLHF.

The V gene is TRBV10-2, the J gene TRBJ2-1; perhaps TRBD2 as D (5 bases). The CDR3 consists of 15 residues. Germline lookup yields CDR1 WSHSY and CDR2 SAAADI. V gave up 8 bases and J gave up 4 bases, with 18 bases separating them. The CDR3 spells CASHRSGNSYNEQFF. For the CDR3, the DNA is TGCGCCAGCCACCGGTCGGGGAATAGTTACAATGAGCAGTTCTTC.

The CDR3 sequence is CASLGLGGYTF. Here the CDR3 DNA reads TGTGCCAGCCTCGGACTAGGGGGCTACACCTTC. The J gene is TRBJ1-2, the V gene TRBV27; D is unclear. Trimming took 8 bases from V and 8 from J, leaving 12 bases between them. Per the germline V gene, CDR1 is MNHEY and CDR2 is SMNVEV (reference sequence). The CDR3 runs 11 residues.

V gene TRBV4-1 combines with J gene TRBJ2-1; 7 positions agree with TRBD2. CDR1 is MGHRA and CDR2 is YSYEKL in the germline V gene. V gave up 3 bases and J gave up 4 bases; unmatched junction bases: 9. CDR3 length: 16 amino acids. CDR3 loop: CASSQGSLAVYNEQFF. Here the CDR3 DNA reads TGCGCCAGCAGCCAGGGTTCCCTAGCGGTATACAATGAGCAGTTCTTC.

There are many counts of this clone. The V call is TRBV19, the J call TRBJ1-6; possibly TRBD1 for D (5 bases). Germline V gene lookup returns CDR1 LNHDA and CDR2 SQIVND (reference sequence). The V end lost 7 bases, the J end lost 5 bases, and 12 bases lay between the germline ends. This CDR3 spans 14 amino acids. The DNA for the CDR3 is TGTGCCAGTAAGATGGGGGGGGATAATTCACCCCTCCACTTT. Its translation: CASKMGGDNSPLHF.

The chain employs TRBV6-9 and TRBJ2-5, with D uncertain. V was shortened by 2 bases and J by 3 bases, with 16 bases between the two germline ends. This CDR3 has 16 amino acids. Germline V gene lookup returns CDR1 MNHGY and CDR2 SVAAGI. The CDR3 is CASSYLPGGPKETQYF. The CDR3, as DNA: TGTGCCAGCAGTTATCTTCCCGGCGGCCCCAAAGAGACCCAGTACTTC.

The chain employs TRBV19 and TRBJ1-1, with D hard to call. The germline V and J ends were trimmed by 0 bases and 7 bases, with 9 bases remaining between them. Germline V gene sequence: CDR1 LNHDA, CDR2 SQIVND (reference sequence). The CDR3 extends over 13 amino acids. DNA of the CDR3: TGTGCCAGTAGTATAGAGGGTAGCTATGAAGCTTTCTTT. It translates to CASSIEGSYEAFF.

The V and J genes are TRBV6-6 and TRBJ2-7; tentatively, D is TRBD1 (5 bases). This CDR3 is built from 11 residues. Germline values: CDR1 MNHNY, CDR2 SVGAGI (reference sequence). V was cut by 6 bases and J by 4 bases, with 7 bases left in between. The DNA of the CDR3 is TGTGCCAGCAGGACAGATTACGAGCAGTACTTC. Its protein is CASRTDYEQYF.

The V gene is TRBV4-1, the J gene TRBJ1-1; a weak D match, TRBD1 (5 bases). Trimming pared 1 base from V and 2 bases from J, leaving 17 bases between. This CDR3 has 17 residues. CDR1 and CDR2 (germline): MGHRA, YSYEKL. CDR3 bases: TGCGCCAGCAGCCAAGGCCCCGGACATTTGGCAAACACTGAAGCTTTCTTT. Translated: CASSQGPGHLANTEAFF.

This clone has just one count. This chain connects TRBV4-1 to TRBJ2-1; 8 nucleotides match TRBD2. J gave up 9 bases and V 4 bases, and 11 bases lay outside the gene matches. The V gene's germline CDR1 is MGHRA and CDR2 YSYEKL. CDR3 length equals 15 residues. The CDR3 reads CASSPSAGGAGEQFF. The CDR3 DNA reads TGCGCCAGCAGCCCCTCGGCCGGGGGGGCGGGTGAGCAGTTCTTC.

This clone was observed a handful of times. This chain links TRBV5-6 with TRBJ1-4; TRBD1 aligns across 8 bases. V was clipped by 2 bases and J by 8 bases; unmatched bases: 14. Germline CDR1 reads SGHDT; CDR2 reads YYEEEE. The CDR3 covers 17 residues. The CDR3 bases are TGTGCCAGCAGCTTAGGGGTCCCAGGGGGCGAGGAGGAAAAACTGTTTTTT. It encodes CASSLGVPGGEEEKLFF.

The chain uses TRBV18 and TRBJ2-7, with 9 positions matching TRBD1. The length of the CDR3 is 14 residues. V shed 3 bases, J shed 5 bases, and the junction held 5 bases outside the gene matches. CDR1 KGHSH and CDR2 LQKENI come from the germline V gene. The DNA of the CDR3 is TGTGCCAGCTCACCTGGGACAGGGATCAACGAGCAGTACTTC. Its translation: CASSPGTGINEQYF.